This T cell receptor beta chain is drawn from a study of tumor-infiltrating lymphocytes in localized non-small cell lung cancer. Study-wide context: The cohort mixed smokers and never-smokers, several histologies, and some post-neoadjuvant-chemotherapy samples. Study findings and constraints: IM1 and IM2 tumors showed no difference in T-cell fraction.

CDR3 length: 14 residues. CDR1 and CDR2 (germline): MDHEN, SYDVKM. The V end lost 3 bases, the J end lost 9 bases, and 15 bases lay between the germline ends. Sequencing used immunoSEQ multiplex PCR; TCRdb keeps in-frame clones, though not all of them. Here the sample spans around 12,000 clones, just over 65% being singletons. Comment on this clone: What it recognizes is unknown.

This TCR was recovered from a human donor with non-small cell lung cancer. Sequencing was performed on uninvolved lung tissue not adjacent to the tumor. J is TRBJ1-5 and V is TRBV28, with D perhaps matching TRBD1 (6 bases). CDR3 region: CASSFGQTTGPQHF. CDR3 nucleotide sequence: TGTGCCAGCAGTTTTGGACAGACCACTGGGCCCCAGCATTTT.